This paragraph reports one T cell receptor beta chain. This sample was included in a study of shared clonotypes between healthy human individuals. CDR1 MDHEN and CDR2 SYDVKM come from the germline V gene. The germline V and J ends were trimmed by 5 bases and 3 bases, with 16 bases remaining between them. The CDR3 consists of 16 residues. Assay: immunoSEQ multiplex PCR; the TCRdb copy retains only in-frame clones and omits some. The table includes 2 million to 3 million clones, over 85% detected once. The rearrangement links TRBV28 to TRBJ1-4; D perhaps matches TRBD1 (5 bases). The TCR was taken from a man aged 18 to 29 in good health. Some clones in this sample may be carry-over from other donors' samples. Material: naive CD4+ T cells from PBMCs. Subset specified: CD45RA+ positively selected. CDR3: CASSRGRGRANEKLFF. The CDR3 nucleotides are TGTGCCAGCAGTAGGGGTCGTGGCAGAGCTAATGAAAAACTGTTTTTT.